This T cell receptor beta chain was recorded in a study of CD8 T cells in Susac syndrome (dated by TCRdb to 2018 to 2020). Regarding the study in general: The study used repertoire sequencing to test whether antigen drove CD8+ T cell activation and differentiation in Susac syndrome. Results and caveats for the whole study, not just this receptor: The TCR sequencing and HLA analysis was acknowledged to have included a relatively small number of individuals.

The CDR3 has 13 amino acids, counting the end cysteine and phenylalanine. The CDR3 DNA has 39 bases and is translated from base 1. V and J lose 0 bases and 0 bases, and a span of 1 base separates them. RNA was extracted using the RNeasy kit, and roughly 0.5 to 1 microgram was reverse transcribed with random hexamers. The immunoSEQ multiplex PCR assay, which covers 54 Vbeta and 13 Jbeta segments, was used to amplify TCR beta CDR3 regions. PCR amplification bias was corrected by using a synthetic template baseline for primer optimization and computational correction. Per the original workflow: Reads were annotated to V, D and J genes according to IMGT and were analyzed with immunoSEQ Analyzer, with only productive sequences retained. To calculate clonality, Shannon entropy was normalized by log2 of the number of productive unique sequences and then subtracted from one. For each patient and control, public and private clones were evaluated within the 100 most prevalent clones. Clones were defined as Susac-specific when absent from the healthy and MS cohorts, from 1052 published viral clones and from other ImmuneACCESS disease sequences. Using fastp at Q25 and MiXCR, TCRdb reprocessed the public reads and kept productive beta chains. Identical CDR3 protein sequences are pooled into one entry, listed with their most common genes and DNA. Here the V and J calls rest on TCRdb's processing, not on the authors' analysis. For this sample the table gives just over 300,000 distinct CDR3 sequences, of which 92% were detected only once. The ten largest make up 0.06% to 0.075% of the sample.

Concerning this clonotype itself: This receptor's antigen is unknown. Nothing much larger sits one base from this clone, and base qualities are not available.

High-throughput TCR beta sequencing profiled peripheral blood CD8+ and CD4+ T cells from healthy donors, Susac syndrome patients and multiple sclerosis patients. Treatment-naive patients with stable or active relapsing-remitting disease fulfilling revised McDonald criteria were used as multiple sclerosis controls. Bulk CD8+ and CD4+ T cells were purified magnetically by negative isolation, whereas CD8+ TEMRA cells were enriched by FACS. Blood was drawn into EDTA tubes, processed within 24 hours, and PBMCs were isolated by density gradient centrifugation. PBMCs destined for TCR sequencing were cryopreserved in liquid nitrogen and later thawed in a 37 °C water bath. Purity of sorted or isolated CD4+, CD8+ and CD8+ TEMRA cells was at least 90%.

Input material: CD4+ T cells from PBMCs. Here the chain combines TRBV5-3 and TRBJ2-4; the D gene is unclear. TRBV5-3 is placed among ORFs of uncertain function. The TCR was taken from a human donor with multiple sclerosis. The CDR3 loop reads CARSLEAKNIQYF. The nucleotides read TGTGCCAGAAGCTTGGAAGCCAAAAACATTCAGTACTTC.